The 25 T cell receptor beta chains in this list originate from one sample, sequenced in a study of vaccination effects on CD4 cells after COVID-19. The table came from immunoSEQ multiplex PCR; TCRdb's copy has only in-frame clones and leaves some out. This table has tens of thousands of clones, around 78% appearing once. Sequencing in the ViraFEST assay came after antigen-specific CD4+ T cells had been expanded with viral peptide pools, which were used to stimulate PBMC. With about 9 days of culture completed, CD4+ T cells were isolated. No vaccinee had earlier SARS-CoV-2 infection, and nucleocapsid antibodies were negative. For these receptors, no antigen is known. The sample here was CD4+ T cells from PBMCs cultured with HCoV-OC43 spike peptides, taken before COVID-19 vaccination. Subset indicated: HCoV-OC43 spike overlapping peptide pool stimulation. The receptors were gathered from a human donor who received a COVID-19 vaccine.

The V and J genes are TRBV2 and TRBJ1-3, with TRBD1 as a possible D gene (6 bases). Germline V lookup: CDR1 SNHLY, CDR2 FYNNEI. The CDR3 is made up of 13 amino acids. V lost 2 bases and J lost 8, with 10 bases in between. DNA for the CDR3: TGTGCCAGCAGTGAATCCACAGGGTACACCATATATTTT. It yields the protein CASSESTGYTIYF. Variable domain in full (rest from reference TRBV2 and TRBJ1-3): EPEVTQTPSHQVTQMGQEVILRCVPISNHLYFYWYRQILGQKVEFLVSFYNNEISEKSEIFDDQFSVERPDGSNFTLKIRSTKLEDSAMYFCASSESTGYTIYFGEGSWLTVV.

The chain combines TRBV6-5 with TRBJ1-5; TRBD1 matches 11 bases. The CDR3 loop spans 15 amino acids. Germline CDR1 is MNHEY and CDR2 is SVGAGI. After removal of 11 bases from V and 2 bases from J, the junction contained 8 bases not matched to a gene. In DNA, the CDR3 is TGTGCCGTGGGAACGGACAGGGGGCGCAATCAGCCCCAGCATTTT. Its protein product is CAVGTDRGRNQPQHF.

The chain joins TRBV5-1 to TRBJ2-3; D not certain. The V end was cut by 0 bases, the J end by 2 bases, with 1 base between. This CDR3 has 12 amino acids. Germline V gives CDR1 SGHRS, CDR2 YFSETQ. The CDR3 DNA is TGCGCCAGCAGCTTGGCCACAGATACGCAGTATTTT. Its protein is CASSLATDTQYF.

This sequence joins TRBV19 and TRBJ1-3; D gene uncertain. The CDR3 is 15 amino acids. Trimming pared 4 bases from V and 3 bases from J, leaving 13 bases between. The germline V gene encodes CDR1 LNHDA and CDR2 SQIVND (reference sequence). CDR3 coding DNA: TGTGCCAGTAGTAAGCAGGAGGCTGTTGGAAACACCATATATTTT. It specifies CASSKQEAVGNTIYF.

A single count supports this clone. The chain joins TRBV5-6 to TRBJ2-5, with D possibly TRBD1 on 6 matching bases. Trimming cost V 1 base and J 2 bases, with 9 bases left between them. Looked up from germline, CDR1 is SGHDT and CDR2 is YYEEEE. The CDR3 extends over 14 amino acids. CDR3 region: CASSLRQGQETQYF. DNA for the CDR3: TGTGCCAGCAGCTTGAGGCAGGGGCAAGAGACCCAGTACTTC.

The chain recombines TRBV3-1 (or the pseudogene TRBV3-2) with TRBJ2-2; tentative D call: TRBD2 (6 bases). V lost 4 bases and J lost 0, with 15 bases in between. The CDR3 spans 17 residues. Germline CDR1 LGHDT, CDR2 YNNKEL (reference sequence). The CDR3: CASSLLGGHTNTGELFF. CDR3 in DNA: TGTGCCAGCAGCCTACTCGGAGGGCATACGAACACCGGGGAGCTGTTTTTT.

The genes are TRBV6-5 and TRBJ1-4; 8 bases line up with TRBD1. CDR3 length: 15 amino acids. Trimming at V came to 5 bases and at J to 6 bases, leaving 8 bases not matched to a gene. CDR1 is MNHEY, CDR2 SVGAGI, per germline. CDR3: CASSTIYRGDEKLFF. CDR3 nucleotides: TGTGCCAGCAGTACGATTTACAGGGGGGATGAAAAACTGTTTTTT.

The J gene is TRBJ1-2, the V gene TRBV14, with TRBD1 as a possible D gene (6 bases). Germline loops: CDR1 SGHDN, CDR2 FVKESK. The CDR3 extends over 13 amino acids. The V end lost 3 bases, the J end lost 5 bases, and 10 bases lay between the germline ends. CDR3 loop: CASSQRTAYGYTF. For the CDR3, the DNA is TGTGCCAGCAGCCAGCGGACAGCTTATGGCTACACCTTC.

The CDR3 region is CAWTRGKANTEAFF. The DNA for the CDR3 is TGTGCCTGGACCAGGGGAAAGGCGAACACTGAAGCTTTCTTT. This sequence joins TRBV30 and TRBJ1-1; D might be TRBD1 (6 bases). CDR1 and CDR2 from the germline V gene are GTSNPN and SVGIG (reference sequence). V lost 4 bases and J lost 1, with 13 bases in between. The CDR3 consists of 14 residues.

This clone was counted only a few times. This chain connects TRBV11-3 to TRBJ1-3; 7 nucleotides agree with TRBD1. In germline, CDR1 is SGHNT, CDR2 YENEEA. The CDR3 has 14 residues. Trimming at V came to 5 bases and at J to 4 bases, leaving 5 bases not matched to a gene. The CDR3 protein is CASSARQGGNTIYF. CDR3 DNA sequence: TGTGCCAGCAGCGCACGACAGGGCGGAAACACCATATATTTT.

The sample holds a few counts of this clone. This CDR3 is CASSRGGGYGYTF. The CDR3 DNA is TGTGCCAGCAGCAGAGGGGGGGGATATGGCTACACCTTC. The chain joins TRBV6-5 to TRBJ1-2; perhaps TRBD1 as D (6 bases). V was cut by 6 bases and J by 5 bases, with 13 bases left in between. The CDR3 length is 13 residues. Germline CDR1 and CDR2: MNHEY and SVGAGI.

CDR3 in DNA: TGCGCCAGCAGCTACCAGGGGCAGGAAGCTTTCTTT. Amino acid sequence: CASSYQGQEAFF. J is TRBJ1-1 and V is TRBV5-1; a possible D gene is TRBD1 (6 bases). The CDR3 is made up of 12 amino acids. Germline V gene data show CDR1 as SGHRS and CDR2 as YFSETQ. Trimming took off 3 bases at V and 8 bases at J, with 11 bases between the two ends. Variable domain in full (rest from reference TRBV5-1 and TRBJ1-1): KAGVTQTPRYLIKTRGQQVTLSCSPISGHRSVSWYQQTPGQGLQFLFEYFSETQRNKGNFPGRFSGRQFSNSRSEMNVSTLELGDSALYLCASSYQGQEAFFGQGTRLTVV.

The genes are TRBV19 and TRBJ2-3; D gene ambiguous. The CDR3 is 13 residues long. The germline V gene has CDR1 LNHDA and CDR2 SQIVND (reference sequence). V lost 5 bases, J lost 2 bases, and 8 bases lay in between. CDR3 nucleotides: TGTGCCAGTAGTCCCGCGAACACAGATACGCAGTATTTT. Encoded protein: CASSPANTDTQYF.

For the CDR3, the DNA is TGTGCCAGCAGCTTAGACCCCCGGGCGGTGTGGTCCTACGAGCAGTACTTC. Encoded protein: CASSLDPRAVWSYEQYF. The chain joins TRBV11-2 to TRBJ2-7; D gene uncertain. CDR1 SGHAT and CDR2 FQNNGV come from the germline V gene. The CDR3 length is 17 residues. The ends were cut back, 0 bases at V and 1 base at J, with 16 bases in the middle. Based on the CDR3 plus reference TRBV11-2 and TRBJ2-7, the full variable domain is EAGVAQSPRYKIIEKRQSVAFWCNPISGHATLYWYQQILGQGPKLLIQFQNNGVVDDSQLPKDRFSAERLKGVDSTLKIQPAKLEDSAVYLCASSLDPRAVWSYEQYFGPGTRLTVT.

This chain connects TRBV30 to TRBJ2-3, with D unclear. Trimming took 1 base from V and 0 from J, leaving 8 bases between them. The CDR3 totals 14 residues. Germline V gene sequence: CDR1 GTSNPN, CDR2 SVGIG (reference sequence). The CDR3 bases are TGTGCCTGGAGTGGGCCAACTAGCACAGATACGCAGTATTTT. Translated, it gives CAWSGPTSTDTQYF.

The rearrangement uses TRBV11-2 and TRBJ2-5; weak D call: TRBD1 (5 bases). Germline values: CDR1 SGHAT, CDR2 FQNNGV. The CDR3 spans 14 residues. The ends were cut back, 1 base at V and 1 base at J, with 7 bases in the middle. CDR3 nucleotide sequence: TGTGCCAGCAGCTTAGGAAGGGGCCAAGAGACCCAGTACTTC. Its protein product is CASSLGRGQETQYF. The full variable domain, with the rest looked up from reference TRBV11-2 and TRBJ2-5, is EAGVAQSPRYKIIEKRQSVAFWCNPISGHATLYWYQQILGQGPKLLIQFQNNGVVDDSQLPKDRFSAERLKGVDSTLKIQPAKLEDSAVYLCASSLGRGQETQYFGPGTRLLVL.

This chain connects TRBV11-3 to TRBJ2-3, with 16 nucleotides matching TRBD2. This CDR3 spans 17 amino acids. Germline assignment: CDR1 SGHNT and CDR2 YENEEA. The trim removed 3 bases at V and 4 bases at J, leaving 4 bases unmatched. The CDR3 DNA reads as TGTGCCAGCAGCTTGGGACTAGCGGGAGGGGGGGCAGATACGCAGTATTTT. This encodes CASSLGLAGGGADTQYF.

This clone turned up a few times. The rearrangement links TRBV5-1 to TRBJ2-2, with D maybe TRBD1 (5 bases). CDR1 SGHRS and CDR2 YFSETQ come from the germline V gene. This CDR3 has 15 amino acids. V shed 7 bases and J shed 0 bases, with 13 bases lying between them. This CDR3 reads CASQDTYSNTGELFF. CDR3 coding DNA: TGCGCCAGCCAGGACACTTACTCGAACACCGGGGAGCTGTTTTTT.

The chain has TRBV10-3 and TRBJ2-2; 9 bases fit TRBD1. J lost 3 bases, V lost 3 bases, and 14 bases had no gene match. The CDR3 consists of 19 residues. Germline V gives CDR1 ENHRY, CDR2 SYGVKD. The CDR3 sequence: CAISDNRGRVSGDTGELFF. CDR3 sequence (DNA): TGTGCCATCAGTGATAACAGGGGGCGCGTTTCGGGGGACACCGGGGAGCTGTTTTTT.

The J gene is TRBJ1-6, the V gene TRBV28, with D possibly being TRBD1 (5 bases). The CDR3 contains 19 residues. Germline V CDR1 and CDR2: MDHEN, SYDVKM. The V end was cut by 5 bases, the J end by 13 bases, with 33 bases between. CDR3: CASSHPTSNLGRDAVPLHF. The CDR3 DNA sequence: TGTGCCAGCAGTCACCCCACGTCAAACTTGGGCAGGGACGCAGTGCCCCTCCACTTT.

This CDR3 is CASSLWGASRNQPQHF. CDR3 DNA sequence: TGTGCCAGCAGCTTGTGGGGGGCCTCCCGCAATCAGCCCCAGCATTTT. J is TRBJ1-5 and V is TRBV5-6; tentative D call: TRBD1 (6 bases). Trimming shortened V by 1 base and J by 2 bases, and 13 bases separated the two germline ends. Per the germline V gene, CDR1 is SGHDT and CDR2 is YYEEEE. The CDR3 extends over 16 amino acids.

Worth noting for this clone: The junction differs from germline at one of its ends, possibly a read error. CDR3 amino acids: CASSYSGQGAAGGPNF. As DNA, the CDR3 is TGTGCCAGCAGTTACTCGGGACAGGGGGCCGCGGGGGGGCCGAATTTT. The V gene is TRBV6-2 or TRBV6-3, the J gene TRBJ2-3; 12 bases are shared with TRBD1. This CDR3 comprises 16 residues. CDR1 and CDR2 (germline): MNHEY, SVGEGT.

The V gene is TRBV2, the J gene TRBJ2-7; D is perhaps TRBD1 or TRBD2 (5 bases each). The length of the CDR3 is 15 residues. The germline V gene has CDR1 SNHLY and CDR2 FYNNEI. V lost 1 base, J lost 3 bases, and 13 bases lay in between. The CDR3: CASSEVGATSYEQYF. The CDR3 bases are TGTGCCAGCAGTGAAGTAGGGGCCACTAGCTACGAGCAGTACTTC.

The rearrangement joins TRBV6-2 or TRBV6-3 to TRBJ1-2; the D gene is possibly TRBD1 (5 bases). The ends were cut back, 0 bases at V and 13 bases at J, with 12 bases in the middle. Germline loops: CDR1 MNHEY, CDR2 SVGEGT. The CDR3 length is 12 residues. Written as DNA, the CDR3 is TGTGCCAGCAGTTACTCCGTGTCTGGGGCCACCTTC. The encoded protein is CASSYSVSGATF.

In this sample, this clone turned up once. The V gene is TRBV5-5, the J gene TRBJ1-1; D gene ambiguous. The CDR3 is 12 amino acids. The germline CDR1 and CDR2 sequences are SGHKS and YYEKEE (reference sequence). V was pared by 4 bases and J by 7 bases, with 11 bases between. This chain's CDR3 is CASSLGLYEAFF. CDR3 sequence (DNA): TGTGCCAGCAGCCTGGGATTGTATGAAGCTTTCTTT.